The T cell receptor (beta chain) under discussion was sequenced for a study of beta chain features in type 1 diabetes. Expressed TCRB transcripts got sequenced, as all isolated RNA was reverse transcribed. Assay used: immunoSEQ multiplex PCR; TCRdb lists only in-frame clones, some missing. This sample has some 270,000 clones, with roughly 13% found just once. Germline V lookup: CDR1 SGHTA, CDR2 FQGNSA. The CDR3 spans 15 residues. V was pared by 5 bases and J by 4 bases, with 10 bases of the junction left unmatched. The receptor was derived from a woman in her 40s in good health. The V and J genes are TRBV7-2 and TRBJ1-2; 7 bases are a match to TRBD1. The sample consisted of naive CD4+ T cells from blood. CDR3 bases: TGTGCCAGCAGCCGCCCGGGACAGATATTCTATGGCTACACCTTC. It translates to CASSRPGQIFYGYTF.